This passage covers 32 T cell receptor beta chains from one sample sequenced in a study of T cell responses to AZD1222 COVID-19 vaccine. Sequencing used immunoSEQ multiplex PCR; TCRdb keeps in-frame clones, though not all of them. The sample records 150,000 or so clones, 90% to 95% being singletons. Source: peripheral blood, taken 28 days after the second AZD1222 dose. The source is an adult who received the AZD1222 COVID-19 vaccine.

The chain employs TRBV7-9 and TRBJ1-2; maybe TRBD1 (5 bases). The CDR3 runs to 12 residues. The V end was cut by 5 bases, the J end by 8 bases, with 12 bases between. Germline CDR1 is SEHNR and CDR2 is FQNEAQ (reference sequence). In nucleotides, the CDR3 is TGTGCCAGCAGCACGGACATTCGCGGCTACACCTTC. Translation: CASSTDIRGYTF.

This chain links TRBV6-2 or TRBV6-3 with TRBJ1-1, with no clear D. V lost 3 bases and J 5 bases, leaving 4 bases between the germline ends. The CDR3 length is 11 residues. CDR1 and CDR2 (germline): MNHEY, SVGEGT. CDR3 nucleotide sequence: TGTGCCAGCAGTTATGGAACTGAAGCTTTCTTT. Protein sequence: CASSYGTEAFF.

The V gene is TRBV10-3, the J gene TRBJ1-2; 7 bases are shared with TRBD1. Losses at the gene ends were 3 bases for V and 4 bases for J; bases not matched to a gene: 8. Germline lookup yields CDR1 ENHRY and CDR2 SYGVKD. The CDR3 extends over 15 amino acids. Here the CDR3 reads CAISDQQGKGYGYTF. DNA of the CDR3: TGTGCCATCAGTGACCAACAGGGGAAGGGCTATGGCTACACCTTC.

The chain is built from TRBV4-2 and TRBJ2-3, with 7 bases aligning to TRBD2. This CDR3 spans 16 amino acids. Losses at the gene ends were 1 base for V and 2 bases for J; bases not matched to a gene: 6. The germline CDR1 and CDR2 sequences are LGHNA and YNFKEQ. CDR3 bases: TGTGCCAGCAGCCAAGTTGAAAGCGGGGCCACAGATACGCAGTATTTT. Encoded protein: CASSQVESGATDTQYF.

The chain couples TRBV5-4 to TRBJ1-1; D is possibly TRBD1 (5 bases). Germline V lookup: CDR1 SGHNT, CDR2 YYREEE (reference sequence). The V end lost 4 bases, the J end lost 1 base, and 14 bases lay between the germline ends. The CDR3 loop spans 15 amino acids. The CDR3 DNA follows: TGTGCCAGCAGCCCCAGGGATCTGGGGAACACTGAAGCTTTCTTT. It yields the protein CASSPRDLGNTEAFF.

The chain links TRBV28 to TRBJ1-2, with TRBD1 matching over 12 bases. The trim removed 8 bases at V and 4 bases at J, leaving 8 bases unmatched. CDR1 MDHEN and CDR2 SYDVKM come from the germline V gene. The CDR3 spans 15 residues. DNA for the CDR3: TGTGCCAGCTGGGGGGACAGGGGGCTTCTCTATGGCTACACCTTC. Protein: CASWGDRGLLYGYTF.

This CDR3 reads CASSESIRTFF. The CDR3 DNA is TGCGCCAGCAGTGAGTCGATCAGAACTTTCTTT. This chain uses TRBV10-2 with TRBJ1-1; D gene uncertain. Trimming removed 0 bases at V and 12 bases at J, with 8 bases between. Germline V gene sequence: CDR1 WSHSY, CDR2 SAAADI. The CDR3 length is 11 residues.

The CDR3 coding sequence is TGCGCCAGCAGCCATCTCATGCGTGGACAGGGGGCGCAAAACTATGGCTACACCTTC. This translates into CASSHLMRGQGAQNYGYTF. The J gene is TRBJ1-2, the V gene TRBV4-1; 11 bases are a match to TRBD1. Germline CDR1 is MGHRA and CDR2 is YSYEKL. J gave up 2 bases and V 3 bases, and 14 bases lay outside the gene matches. This CDR3 comprises 19 residues.

The chain joins TRBV28 to TRBJ1-6, with a possible D match to TRBD1 (6 bases). V lost 6 bases to trimming and J lost 7 bases, with 16 bases between them. Germline loops: CDR1 MDHEN, CDR2 SYDVKM. This CDR3 has 15 amino acids. The CDR3 DNA follows: TGTGCCAGCAGGCATGGGGGCGGCGGGAATTCACCCCTCCACTTT. As protein: CASRHGGGGNSPLHF.

The V gene is TRBV27, the J gene TRBJ2-7; 7 positions agree with TRBD1. There are 12 residues in the CDR3. V was pared by 5 bases and J by 5 bases, with 3 bases of the junction left unmatched. Per germline, CDR1 MNHEY and CDR2 SMNVEV (reference sequence). The CDR3 here is CASSQTGNEQYF. The DNA for the CDR3 is TGTGCCAGCAGTCAGACAGGGAACGAGCAGTACTTC.

This chain joins TRBV7-9 and TRBJ1-6, with D uncertain. The CDR3 runs to 15 residues. The V end lost 5 bases, the J end lost 7 bases, and 15 bases lay between the germline ends. Germline CDR1 SEHNR, CDR2 FQNEAQ (reference sequence). CDR3 in DNA: TGTGCCAGCAGCCCCGGAGGACCTCGCAATTCACCCCTCCACTTT. Its protein product is CASSPGGPRNSPLHF.

This chain joins TRBV18 and TRBJ2-6, with 11 bases matching TRBD1. Germline V gene sequence: CDR1 KGHSH, CDR2 LQKENI. The junction had 4 bases not matched to a gene; V was cut back by 3 bases and J by 0 bases. The CDR3 has 18 residues. The CDR3 bases are TGTGCCAGCTCACCCCGGGACAGGGGGGCCTCTGGGGCCAACGTCCTGACTTTC. Protein: CASSPRDRGASGANVLTF. Combining the CDR3 with reference TRBV18 and TRBJ2-6 gives the whole variable domain NAGVMQNPRHLVRRRGQEARLRCSPMKGHSHVYWYRQLPEEGLKFMVYLQKENIIDESGMPKERFSAEFPKEGPSILRIQQVVRGDSAAYFCASSPRDRGASGANVLTFGAGSRLTVL.

The V and J genes are TRBV7-9 and TRBJ1-5; a weak D match, TRBD1 (6 bases). The CDR3 length is 13 residues. Germline CDR1 and CDR2: SEHNR and FQNEAQ (reference sequence). Trimming shortened V by 8 bases and J by 4 bases, and 12 bases separated the two germline ends. CDR3 nucleotide sequence: TGTGCCAGCGCAGAACAGGGAAATCAGCCCCAGCATTTT. It specifies CASAEQGNQPQHF.

This sequence joins TRBV27 and TRBJ1-2; unclear D gene. V shed 2 bases and J shed 4 bases, with 11 bases lying between them. CDR3 length: 14 residues. Germline V gene sequence: CDR1 MNHEY, CDR2 SMNVEV (reference sequence). The CDR3 coding sequence is TGTGCCAGCAGTTTAGGACGGGAATTCTATGGCTACACCTTC. The encoded protein is CASSLGREFYGYTF.

V usage is TRBV6-5 and J usage is TRBJ1-1, with D tentatively TRBD1 (5 bases). Deletions cut 2 bases from V and 1 base from J, with 8 bases between. Per germline, CDR1 MNHEY and CDR2 SVGAGI. The CDR3 length is 14 residues. The DNA for the CDR3 is TGTGCCAGCAGTTACGACGGGACGAACACTGAAGCTTTCTTT. Translating gives CASSYDGTNTEAFF.

V is TRBV9 and J is TRBJ1-2; D gene ambiguous. Germline V gives CDR1 SGDLS, CDR2 YYNGEE. Trimming pared 7 bases from V and 2 bases from J, leaving 9 bases between. CDR3 size: 12 residues. The CDR3 is CASHGSNYGYTF. The CDR3 DNA reads TGTGCCAGCCACGGGTCCAACTATGGCTACACCTTC. Full variable domain (remainder filled in from reference TRBV9 and TRBJ1-2): DSGVTQTPKHLITATGQRVTLRCSPRSGDLSVYWYQQSLDQGLQFLIQYYNGEERAKGNILERFSAQQFPDLHSELNLSSLELGDSALYFCASHGSNYGYTFGSGTRLTVV.

This CDR3 reads CASSLAGERYTF. The DNA for the CDR3 is TGCGCCAGCAGCTTGGCCGGGGAACGCTACACCTTC. The gene calls are TRBV5-1 and TRBJ1-2; D gene uncertain. V was cut by 0 bases and J by 9 bases, with 9 bases left in between. This CDR3 has 12 amino acids. Germline V gene data show CDR1 as SGHRS and CDR2 as YFSETQ.

The rearrangement uses TRBV29-1 and TRBJ2-3; D might be TRBD1 (6 bases). V gave up 7 bases and J gave up 1 base, with 12 bases separating them. CDR3 size: 13 residues. Germline loops: CDR1 SQVTM, CDR2 ANQGSEA. This chain's CDR3 is CSGDEGGTDTQYF. In nucleotides, the CDR3 is TGCAGCGGCGACGAGGGGGGCACAGATACGCAGTATTTT.

With respect to this clone: A read error is likely, as this CDR3 ends without the conserved phenylalanine or tryptophan. The DNA is omitted, as the CDR3 cannot be located on it reliably, and the CDR3 follows TCRdb's listing. The V gene is TRBV20-1, the J gene TRBJ1-2; the table's D call of TRBD1 was not tested on the DNA. The CDR3 contains 13 residues when both ends are counted. Germline V CDR1 and CDR2: DFQATT, SNEGSKA (reference sequence). The CDR3 spells CSASDRDRGRVYV.

This sequence joins TRBV6-2 or TRBV6-3 and TRBJ2-1, with 8 bases lining up with TRBD2. The CDR3 covers 14 residues. Trimming at V came to 3 bases and at J to 4 bases, leaving 2 bases not matched to a gene. Germline-derived CDR1 and CDR2 are MNHEY and SVGEGT. CDR3 in amino acids: CASSYSGAYNEQFF. The CDR3 DNA is TGTGCCAGCAGTTATAGCGGGGCGTACAATGAGCAGTTCTTC.

This clone was found once. The chain combines TRBV7-6 with TRBJ2-2; D may be TRBD1 (6 bases). This CDR3 has 16 amino acids. CDR1 is SGHVS, CDR2 FNYEAQ, per germline. Trimming took 4 bases from V and 4 from J, leaving 16 bases between them. The CDR3 region has the DNA TGTGCCAGCAGCTCCGGCAGGGGAGAGGGCACCGGGGAGCTGTTTTTT. This codes for CASSSGRGEGTGELFF. The variable domain in full, completed from reference TRBV7-6 and TRBJ2-2, reads GAGVSQSPRYKVTKRGQDVALRCDPISGHVSLYWYRQALGQGPEFLTYFNYEAQQDKSGLPNDRFSAERPEGSISTLTIQRTEQRDSAMYRCASSSGRGEGTGELFFGEGSRLTVL.

J is TRBJ2-2 and V is TRBV7-2; D is perhaps TRBD1 (5 bases). The V gene lost 2 bases and the J gene lost 3 bases, with 10 bases spanning the gap. The CDR3 is 15 amino acids. Germline V gene sequence: CDR1 SGHTA, CDR2 FQGNSA. CDR3 in DNA: TGTGCCAGCAGCTTACAGGGTCTCGACACCGGGGAGCTGTTTTTT. Translation gives CASSLQGLDTGELFF.

This clone has a count of ten or more. This chain joins TRBV12-3 or TRBV12-4 and TRBJ2-7; D ambiguous. With 7 bases removed from V and 5 bases from J, the gap between germline ends came to 9 bases. CDR3 length: 11 amino acids. The CDR3 protein is CASIYGDEQYF. In nucleotides, the CDR3 is TGTGCCAGCATTTACGGAGACGAGCAGTACTTC.

This chain joins TRBV2 and TRBJ2-5, with 7 positions matching TRBD1. Germline CDR1 and CDR2: SNHLY and FYNNEI. The CDR3 has 16 amino acids. J was trimmed by 5 bases and V by 3 bases; bases with no gene match: 12. The CDR3 sequence: CASSDPKGRGSETQYF. In DNA, the CDR3 is TGTGCCAGCAGTGACCCTAAGGGCAGGGGGTCGGAGACCCAGTACTTC.

The genes are TRBV3-1 (or the pseudogene TRBV3-2) and TRBJ2-2; D perhaps matches TRBD1 (6 bases). The germline gives CDR1 LGHDT, CDR2 YNNKEL (reference sequence). The CDR3 is 16 residues long. V lost 3 bases, J lost 2 bases, and 13 bases lay in between. The CDR3 reads CASSQDRGFNTGELFF. The CDR3 region has the DNA TGTGCCAGCAGCCAGGACAGAGGCTTTAACACCGGGGAGCTGTTTTTT.

This rearrangement joins TRBV19 to TRBJ2-1; D not resolved. Trimming took off 6 bases at V and 9 bases at J, with 21 bases between the two ends. This CDR3 comprises 15 residues. CDR1 LNHDA and CDR2 SQIVND come from the germline V gene (reference sequence). CDR3 DNA sequence: TGTGCCAGTAGCCATCCTCTCGTAGGGCGGCCTGAGCAGTTCTTC. This encodes CASSHPLVGRPEQFF.

This clone turned up a few times. This rearrangement joins TRBV28 to TRBJ2-7, with TRBD1 identical over 7 bases. Germline CDR1 reads MDHEN; CDR2 reads SYDVKM. The V segment lost 3 bases and the J segment 3 bases; nucleotides outside the gene matches: 2. This CDR3 contains 13 residues. CDR3 nucleotide sequence: TGTGCCAGCAGTTTGTCAGGGGGCTACGAGCAGTACTTC. It yields the protein CASSLSGGYEQYF.

J is TRBJ2-7 and V is TRBV19; possible D gene TRBD2, 5 bases. The germline V and J ends were trimmed by 0 bases and 2 bases, with 20 bases remaining between them. The CDR3 has 18 residues. Germline V gene sequence: CDR1 LNHDA, CDR2 SQIVND (reference sequence). CDR3: CASSIDLMKPGFTYEQYF. Written as DNA, the CDR3 is TGTGCCAGTAGTATAGATCTAATGAAACCGGGGTTTACCTACGAGCAGTACTTC.

The V and J genes are TRBV6-5 and TRBJ1-6; 9 bases line up with TRBD1. Per germline, CDR1 MNHEY and CDR2 SVGAGI. The CDR3 is 15 amino acids. J lost 9 bases, V lost 2 bases, and 5 bases had no gene match. DNA for the CDR3: TGTGCCAGCAGTTACGGGACAGGGTCTTCTTCACCCCTCCACTTT. It specifies CASSYGTGSSSPLHF.

The V gene is TRBV7-9, the J gene TRBJ2-5; TRBD2 aligns across 7 bases. The CDR3 totals 16 residues. Losses at the gene ends were 5 bases for V and 4 bases for J; bases not matched to a gene: 13. From germline, CDR1 is SEHNR and CDR2 FQNEAQ (reference sequence). The DNA for the CDR3 is TGTGCCAGCAGCCCCATTCTGGGGGAGGGAGGAGAGACCCAGTACTTC. This codes for CASSPILGEGGETQYF.

The V and J genes are TRBV27 and TRBJ2-7; 8 bases agree with TRBD1. This CDR3 comprises 12 residues. CDR1 and CDR2 (germline): MNHEY, SMNVEV (reference sequence). Losses at the gene ends were 6 bases for V and 5 bases for J; bases not matched to a gene: 3. The CDR3 DNA reads TGTGCCAGCAGAGGACAGGGTAACGAGCAGTACTTC. As protein: CASRGQGNEQYF.

This clone appeared once. The chain combines TRBV19 with TRBJ1-3; tentatively, D is TRBD1 (5 bases). CDR1 and CDR2 (germline): LNHDA, SQIVND (reference sequence). Trimming shortened V by 5 bases and J by 4 bases, and 18 bases separated the two germline ends. The CDR3 covers 16 residues. The CDR3 sequence: CASSRFSGGDGNTIYF. For the CDR3, the DNA is TGTGCCAGTAGTCGCTTTTCTGGGGGGGACGGAAACACCATATATTTT.